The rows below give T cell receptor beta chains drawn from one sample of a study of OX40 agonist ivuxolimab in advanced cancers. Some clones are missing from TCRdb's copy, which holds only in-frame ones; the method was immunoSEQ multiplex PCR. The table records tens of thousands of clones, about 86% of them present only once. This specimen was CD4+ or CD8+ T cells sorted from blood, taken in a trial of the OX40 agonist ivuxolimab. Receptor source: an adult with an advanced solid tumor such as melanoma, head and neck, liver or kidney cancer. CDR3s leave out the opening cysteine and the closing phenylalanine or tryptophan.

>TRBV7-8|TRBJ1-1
ASSLPVGEAF
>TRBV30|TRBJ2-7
AWSTVDRPEQY
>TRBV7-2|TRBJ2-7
ASKTTGIYEQY
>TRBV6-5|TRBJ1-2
ASSAYGSDGYT
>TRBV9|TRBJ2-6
ASSVFSFDRTGANVLT
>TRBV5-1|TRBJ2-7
ASSTGVQGEQY
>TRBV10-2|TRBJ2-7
ASSDVLHYEQY
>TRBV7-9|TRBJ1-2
ASSTGNYGYT
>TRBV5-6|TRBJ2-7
ASSVRKSGFYEQY
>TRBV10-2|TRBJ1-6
ASSTGAVNSPLH
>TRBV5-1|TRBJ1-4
ASSLGAGQEKLF
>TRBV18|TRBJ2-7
ASSPPAVTYEQY
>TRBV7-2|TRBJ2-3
ASSRGREDTQY
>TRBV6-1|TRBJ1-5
ASTTGGGGNQPQH
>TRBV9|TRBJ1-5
ASSIAGDNNQPQH
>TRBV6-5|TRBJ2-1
ASTDGTSYNEQF
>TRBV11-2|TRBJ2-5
ASSLDPRRRGFRETQY
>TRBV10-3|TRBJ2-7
AISEGYEQY
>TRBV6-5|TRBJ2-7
ASSSGPVSYEQY